The following is a T cell receptor beta chain sequence with its context. These data originate in a study of blood T cell repertoires in COVID-19. Trimming removed 2 bases from V and 5 bases from J, with 8 bases in between. From germline, CDR1 is SGHRS and CDR2 YFSETQ. This CDR3 is 13 amino acids long. Measured with immunoSEQ multiplex PCR; TCRdb has only the in-frame clones, and not every one. This table has about 240,000 clones, about 87% appearing once. The sequence derives from a woman in her seventies with active or convalescent COVID-19. Input material: peripheral blood. The chain links TRBV5-1 to TRBJ1-5; possible D gene TRBD1, 5 bases. The CDR3 here is CASSFDRDQPQHF. Here the CDR3 DNA reads TGCGCCAGCAGCTTTGACAGAGATCAGCCCCAGCATTTT.